The 7 T cell receptor beta chains below were found in one sample sequenced in a study of T-cell memory formation after mild COVID-19. MiXCR was run by TCRdb on the 5' RACE reads, yielding one entry per CDR3 protein. The table has roughly 180,000 distinct CDR3 sequences, under 14% seen once; the top ten hold 3% to 4%. Sequenced: PBMCs or a T cell subset sorted from them (not recorded which). The receptors stem from a man aged 18-30 years who had mild COVID-19 (a few samples of this study predate the infection). Cell type and time point are not known.

This clonotype was observed at least ten times. The chain joins TRBV12-3 or TRBV12-4 to TRBJ2-3; the match to TRBD2 covers 7 bases. The CDR3 consists of 14 residues. With V trimmed by 6 bases and J by 4 bases, 7 bases remained unmatched. The CDR3 sequence is CASRYGLVSDTQYF. CDR3 nucleotide sequence: TGTGCCAGCAGATATGGACTAGTCTCAGATACGCAGTATTTT.

The chain combines TRBV5-1 with TRBJ2-1; tentative D call: TRBD2 (6 bases). Between the trimmed V and J ends, which lost 3 bases and 5 bases, there was a span of 21 bases. CDR1 is SGHRS, CDR2 YFSETQ, per germline. The CDR3 has 17 amino acids. Here the CDR3 reads CASSSASGWLLDNEQFF. The CDR3 DNA follows: TGCGCCAGCAGCTCCGCCAGCGGGTGGCTTCTAGACAATGAGCAGTTCTTC.

The chain carries TRBV19 and TRBJ2-7; 7 bases match TRBD1. The CDR3 is made up of 15 amino acids. V shed 6 bases and J 0 bases; nucleotides not matched to a gene: 8. Looked up from germline, CDR1 is LNHDA and CDR2 is SQIVND (reference sequence). The CDR3: CASRRTGRGSYEQYF. CDR3 coding DNA: TGTGCCAGTAGGAGGACAGGACGGGGCTCCTACGAGCAGTACTTC.

This clonotype appeared a few times. The rearrangement links TRBV5-1 to TRBJ2-5, with D possibly TRBD1 on 5 matching bases. V gave up 4 bases and J gave up 2 bases, with 12 bases separating them. Per germline, CDR1 SGHRS and CDR2 YFSETQ. The CDR3 length is 14 residues. The CDR3 protein is CASSTQGIQETQYF. In nucleotides, the CDR3 is TGCGCCAGCAGCACCCAGGGAATACAAGAGACCCAGTACTTC.

The J gene is TRBJ1-6, the V gene TRBV6-1, with 8 bases lining up with TRBD1. V lost 0 bases to trimming and J lost 8 bases; unmatched junction nucleotides: 3. From germline, CDR1 is MNHNS and CDR2 SASEGT. This CDR3 has 15 residues. The CDR3 is CASSEAQGAYSPLHF. In DNA, the CDR3 is TGTGCCAGCAGTGAAGCTCAGGGGGCCTATTCACCCCTCCACTTT.

This clonotype appeared many times. The rearrangement joins TRBV12-3 or TRBV12-4 to TRBJ2-1; possible D gene TRBD1, 8 bases. The CDR3 extends over 15 amino acids. The V end lost 6 bases, the J end lost 5 bases, and 17 bases lay between the germline ends. The CDR3 is CASSLTGGGHNEQFF. DNA of the CDR3: TGTGCCAGCAGCCTAACAGGGGGAGGGCACAATGAGCAGTTCTTC.

This clonotype was recorded many times. The rearrangement links TRBV9 to TRBJ2-2; a weak D match, TRBD1 (6 bases). There are 16 residues in the CDR3. V was clipped by 0 bases and J by 6 bases, with 15 bases between them. The germline V gene encodes CDR1 SGDLS and CDR2 YYNGEE. The CDR3 nucleotides are TGTGCCAGCAGCGTAGCCTCCCATCAGGGGTCCGGGGAGCTGTTTTTT. Translated, it gives CASSVASHQGSGELFF.